This T cell receptor (beta chain) was documented in a study of tumor-infiltrating lymphocytes in primary liver carcinoma. About the study: Patients were both men and women, whose ages ran from 30 to 69 years. Productive TCRbeta read counts per sample ran from roughly 3.3 to 6.8 million and were similar across tissue types.

Regarding the study as a whole: The difference in top-250-clone fraction between tumors and blood was significant, favoring tumors (p = 0.039). A fraction of only about 7-25% of top clones appeared in all five tumor regions.

The roughly 18-34 mg bulk tissue piece was not sorted before simultaneous RNA and DNA extraction. As for this clonotype: Antigen specificity is unknown.

Starting material of around 490 ng total RNA yielded TCR beta cDNA via a constant-region primer. Three rounds of nested multiplex PCR with slightly modified ARM-PCR produced TCR beta libraries. Use of TRBV1-TRBV30 forward primers with a C-beta reverse primer characterized the first two PCR rounds, which lasted about 9 cycles each. TCRdb ran MiXCR on the multiplex PCR reads and lists one entry per CDR3 protein. The sample contains 90,000 to 150,000 distinct CDR3 sequences, roughly three fifths of which appear only once. V gave up 10 bases and J gave up 6 bases; unmatched junction bases: 15. Germline V lookup: CDR1 SGHAT, CDR2 FQNNGV. The CDR3 sequence is 15 residues long.

This receptor was taken from a woman aged 55-69 years with primary liver carcinoma and hepatitis B virus infection. Specimen: liver tumor tissue from sampling region 1. Subset: tumor region T1, superior pole. The chain links TRBV11-2 to TRBJ2-7; TRBD2 agrees at 10 bases. For the CDR3, the DNA is TGTGCCAACAATACAACGGGACTAGCGTCACCCGAGCAGTACTTC. Translating it yields CANNTTGLASPEQYF. Combining the CDR3 with reference TRBV11-2 and TRBJ2-7 gives the whole variable domain EAGVAQSPRYKIIEKRQSVAFWCNPISGHATLYWYQQILGQGPKLLIQFQNNGVVDDSQLPKDRFSAERLKGVDSTLKIQPAKLEDSAVYLCANNTTGLASPEQYFGPGTRLTVT.